The TCR beta chain described here comes from a study of spatial heterogeneity in lung cancer. At the level of the study: PBMC samples from follow-up, when available, were sequenced at a median of roughly two years post-resection. Study results and limitations: Ubiquitous, expanded tumor-derived TCRs were more frequently observed in blood at resection than at follow-up.

CDR1 is SGHTA, CDR2 FQGNSA, per germline. This CDR3 comprises 15 residues. V lost 5 bases to trimming and J lost 6 bases; unmatched junction nucleotides: 9. Using its own MiXCR run on the 5' RACE reads, TCRdb lists one record per CDR3 protein. The table has roughly 10,000 distinct CDR3 sequences, about a fifth seen once. Time point: blood at routine non-recurrence follow-up after resection. Unsorted samples of tumor, nontumor lung or frozen PBMC had their whole RNA sequenced. Note on this clonotype: Antigen: not known.

V usage is TRBV7-2 and J usage is TRBJ2-7; 11 bases match TRBD2. This TCR was recovered from a male donor with early-stage non-small cell lung cancer. Here the sequenced sample was PBMCs, taken at follow-up. The CDR3: CASSRTSGSIGEQYF. DNA for the CDR3: TGTGCCAGCAGCCGAACTAGCGGGAGTATCGGCGAGCAGTACTTC.